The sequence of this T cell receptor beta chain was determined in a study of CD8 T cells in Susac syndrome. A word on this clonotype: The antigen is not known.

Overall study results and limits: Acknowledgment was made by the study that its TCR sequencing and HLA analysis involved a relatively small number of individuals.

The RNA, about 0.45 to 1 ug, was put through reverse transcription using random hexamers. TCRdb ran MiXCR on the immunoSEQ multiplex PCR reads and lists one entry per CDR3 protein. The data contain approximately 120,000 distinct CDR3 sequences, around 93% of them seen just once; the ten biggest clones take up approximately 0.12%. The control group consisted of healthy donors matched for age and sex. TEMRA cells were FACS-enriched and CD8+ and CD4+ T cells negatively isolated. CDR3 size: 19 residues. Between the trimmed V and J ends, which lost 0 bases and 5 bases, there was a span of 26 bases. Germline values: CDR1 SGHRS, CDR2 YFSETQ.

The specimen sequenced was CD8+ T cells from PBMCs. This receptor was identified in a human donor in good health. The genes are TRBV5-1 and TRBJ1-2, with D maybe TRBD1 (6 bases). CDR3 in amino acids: CASSLAQFGQQSRTYGYTF. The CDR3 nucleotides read TGCGCCAGCAGCTTGGCCCAATTCGGACAGCAGAGTAGGACGTATGGCTACACCTTC. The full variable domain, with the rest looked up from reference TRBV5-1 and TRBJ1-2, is KAGVTQTPRYLIKTRGQQVTLSCSPISGHRSVSWYQQTPGQGLQFLFEYFSETQRNKGNFPGRFSGRQFSNSRSEMNVSTLELGDSALYLCASSLAQFGQQSRTYGYTFGSGTRLTVV.